Shown below are 32 T cell receptor beta chains from a single sample sequenced in a study of T cells in Graves' hyperthyroidism and ophthalmopathy. Amplified TCR beta CDR3 regions came from RNA transcripts. The TCR CDR3 first-round RT-PCR relied on the HTBI primer set. TCRdb passed the multiplex PCR reads through MiXCR, listing each CDR3 protein once. The sample yields roughly 250,000 distinct CDR3 sequences, roughly 14% seen once. The sequenced sample consisted of blood. All receptors derive from a woman between 40 and 50 years old with Graves' hyperthyroidism that later progressed to Graves' ophthalmopathy.

As to this clonotype: Being one base from a much bigger clone, this may be a read error. V and J are TRBV5-1 and TRBJ1-1; D remains ambiguous. Germline V gene sequence: CDR1 SGHRS, CDR2 YFSETQ. This CDR3 is 14 amino acids long. The CDR3 spells CASSVSTLNAEAFF. DNA of the CDR3: TGCGCCAGCAGCGTGTCGACCTTGAACGCTGAAGCTTTCTTT.

This clonotype came up many times. The chain couples TRBV6-6 to TRBJ2-1, with D perhaps assigned TRBD1 or TRBD2 (5 bases each). Trimming took off 2 bases at V and 8 bases at J, with 7 bases between the two ends. Germline assignment: CDR1 MNHNY and CDR2 SVGAGI (reference sequence). This CDR3 spans 12 amino acids. DNA for the CDR3: TGTGCCAGCAGTTACCCGGGACATGAGCAGTTCTTC. Amino acids: CASSYPGHEQFF.

The rearrangement links TRBV20-1 to TRBJ2-1, with 10 bases matching TRBD2. The germline CDR1 and CDR2 sequences are DFQATT and SNEGSKA (reference sequence). Losses at the gene ends were 6 bases for V and 8 bases for J; bases not matched to a gene: 10. This CDR3 spans 14 amino acids. The CDR3 protein is CSATRAGGIDEQFF. The CDR3 DNA reads TGCAGTGCCACACGAGCGGGAGGGATAGATGAGCAGTTCTTC.

The chain joins TRBV2 to TRBJ2-6; D is undetermined. The CDR3 has 14 residues. CDR1 is SNHLY, CDR2 FYNNEI, per germline. V lost 9 bases to trimming and J lost 1 base, with 10 bases between them. The CDR3 region is CASITISGANVLTF. The CDR3 region has the DNA TGTGCCAGTATCACAATATCTGGGGCCAACGTCCTGACTTTC.

This clonotype was observed at least ten times. The chain combines TRBV5-1 with TRBJ2-7; D may be TRBD2 (6 bases). The length of the CDR3 is 14 residues. V was clipped by 5 bases and J by 3 bases, with 15 bases between them. Germline CDR1 and CDR2: SGHRS and YFSETQ. In DNA form, the CDR3 reads TGCGCCAGCAGGCTCGCGGGGTTTAGCTACGAGCAGTACTTC. Translating it yields CASRLAGFSYEQYF.

The V gene is TRBV11-2, the J gene TRBJ2-3; 10 bases match TRBD2. V shed 3 bases, J shed 1 base, and the junction held 7 bases outside the gene matches. The CDR3 spans 17 residues. Germline CDR1 SGHAT, CDR2 FQNNGV. The CDR3 DNA is TGTGCCAGCAGCTTCTATCCCGGGACTAGCGGCACAGATACGCAGTATTTT. This encodes CASSFYPGTSGTDTQYF.

This clonotype was counted many times. V gene TRBV27 combines with J gene TRBJ2-7; tentatively, D is TRBD1 (7 bases). Germline CDR1 reads MNHEY; CDR2 reads SMNVEV (reference sequence). This CDR3 contains 15 residues. V was clipped by 6 bases and J by 3 bases, with 18 bases between them. The CDR3 coding sequence is TGTGCCAGCAGGGGCGGGACAGAGAGAGGCTACGAGCAGTACTTC. It yields the protein CASRGGTERGYEQYF.

The V gene is TRBV9, the J gene TRBJ1-6; possible D gene TRBD1, 6 bases. The CDR3 runs 14 residues. With 0 bases removed from V and 14 bases from J, the gap between germline ends came to 15 bases. CDR1 is SGDLS, CDR2 YYNGEE, per germline. The CDR3 sequence: CASSVDGTNSALHF. The CDR3 nucleotides read TGTGCCAGCAGCGTAGACGGGACAAATTCCGCCCTCCACTTT.

This clonotype came up many times. The chain uses TRBV10-3 and TRBJ1-1; D gene ambiguous. Germline-derived CDR1 and CDR2 are ENHRY and SYGVKD. The ends were cut back, 8 bases at V and 9 bases at J, with 16 bases in the middle. The CDR3 has 12 amino acids. CDR3 nucleotide sequence: TGTGCCATCGGACCTTTAGGAGGAAAAGCTTTCTTT. Protein: CAIGPLGGKAFF.

Comment on this clonotype: This may arise from a read error, as a much more abundant clone is one base away. This sequence joins TRBV2 and TRBJ2-7, with D perhaps matching TRBD1 or TRBD2 (5 bases each). This CDR3 has 17 residues. The germline V gene has CDR1 SNHLY and CDR2 FYNNEI. The ends were cut back, 10 bases at V and 3 bases at J, with 28 bases in the middle. CDR3 sequence: CATIVSMNFGTGYEQYF. The CDR3 DNA reads as TGTGCCACCATAGTGTCTATGAACTTCGGGACGGGCTACGAGCAGTACTTC.

The chain has TRBV2 and TRBJ2-3; D may be TRBD1 (5 bases). This CDR3 has 16 amino acids. V lost 0 bases and J 0 bases, leaving 10 bases between the germline ends. CDR1 is SNHLY, CDR2 FYNNEI, per germline. CDR3 residues: CASSEAWGASTDTQYF. CDR3 DNA: TGTGCCAGCAGTGAAGCGTGGGGCGCTAGCACAGATACGCAGTATTTT. Using reference TRBV2 and TRBJ2-3 for the parts outside the CDR3, the full variable domain is EPEVTQTPSHQVTQMGQEVILRCVPISNHLYFYWYRQILGQKVEFLVSFYNNEISEKSEIFDDQFSVERPDGSNFTLKIRSTKLEDSAMYFCASSEAWGASTDTQYFGPGTRLTVL.

This clonotype was seen more than once but under ten times. At one end the junction does not follow the germline gene, possibly because of a read error. This chain links TRBV7-9 with TRBJ2-3; D possibly corresponds to TRBD1 (6 bases). Germline-derived CDR1 and CDR2 are SEHNR and FQNEAQ (reference sequence). This CDR3 spans 18 amino acids. The CDR3, as DNA: TGTGCCTGCAGGGCTCACTTCCGGACAGAATCTAGCACAGATACGCAGTATTTT. Amino acid sequence: CACRAHFRTESSTDTQYF.

In this sample, this clonotype turned up many times. In nucleotides, the CDR3 is TGTGCCAGCAGTCCACACGTAGGGGGCTACGAGCAGTACTTC. It encodes CASSPHVGGYEQYF. J is TRBJ2-7 and V is TRBV12-3 or TRBV12-4, with D maybe TRBD1 (6 bases). The CDR3 has 14 residues. Deletions cut 5 bases from V and 3 bases from J, with 14 bases between.

This clonotype has at least ten counts. V gene TRBV11-2 combines with J gene TRBJ2-7, with D perhaps TRBD2 (5 bases). Germline assignment: CDR1 SGHAT and CDR2 FQNNGV. V lost 3 bases and J 6 bases, leaving 12 bases between the germline ends. The CDR3 is 13 amino acids. Here the CDR3 reads CASSFDYRGEQYF. The DNA of the CDR3 is TGTGCCAGCAGCTTCGACTACCGAGGCGAGCAGTACTTC.

Many counts were recorded for this clonotype. A read error may be the cause here, since a much bigger clone is one base away. The chain joins TRBV7-3 to TRBJ2-3, with 13 bases matching TRBD2. V shed 6 bases and J 3 bases; nucleotides not matched to a gene: 3. The CDR3 length is 15 residues. Germline V gene sequence: CDR1 SGHTA, CDR2 FQGTGA. The CDR3: CASSVGLAGTDTQYF. CDR3 nucleotide sequence: TGTGCCAGCAGTGTGGGACTAGCGGGAACAGATACGCAGTATTTT. Full variable domain (rest looked up from reference TRBV7-3 and TRBJ2-3): GAGVSQTPSNKVTEKGKYVELRCDPISGHTALYWYRQSLGQGPEFLIYFQGTGAADDSGLPNDRFFAVRPEGSVSTLKIQRTERGDSAVYLCASSVGLAGTDTQYFGPGTRLTVL.

The J gene is TRBJ2-2, the V gene TRBV27, with D possibly TRBD2 on 6 matching bases. CDR1 is MNHEY, CDR2 SMNVEV, per germline (reference sequence). The length of the CDR3 is 17 residues. Deletions cut 5 bases from V and 1 base from J, with 17 bases between. The CDR3 loop is CASSPGPGRGNTGELFF. The CDR3 DNA sequence: TGTGCCAGCAGTCCGGGACCCGGGAGAGGGAACACCGGGGAGCTGTTTTTT.

This clonotype was observed at least ten times. The chain carries TRBV7-3 and TRBJ1-1; unclear D gene. Germline assignment: CDR1 SGHTA and CDR2 FQGTGA. The CDR3 runs to 14 residues. Trimming took off 3 bases at V and 5 bases at J, with 13 bases between the two ends. DNA of the CDR3: TGTGCCAGCAGCTTCACCCAGGTGCGGACTGAAGCTTTCTTT. Its protein is CASSFTQVRTEAFF.

This clonotype was seen many times. The rearrangement uses TRBV20-1 and TRBJ1-2, with 8 bases aligning to TRBD1. The length of the CDR3 is 13 residues. Germline V gene sequence: CDR1 DFQATT, CDR2 SNEGSKA (reference sequence). The J segment lost 3 bases and the V segment lost 5 bases, leaving 5 bases of the junction unmatched. The CDR3 sequence is CSALDRGDYGYTF. The CDR3 DNA follows: TGCAGTGCTCTCGACAGGGGCGACTATGGCTACACCTTC.

The sample holds many counts of this clonotype. The V gene is TRBV30, the J gene TRBJ1-1, with D possibly matching TRBD1 (6 bases). The CDR3 contains 14 residues. Deletions cut 0 bases from V and 7 bases from J, with 15 bases between. Germline lookup yields CDR1 GTSNPN and CDR2 SVGIG (reference sequence). DNA of the CDR3: TGTGCCTGGAGTGTGGCAGGGGTGGATGGTGAAGCTTTCTTT. Translated, it gives CAWSVAGVDGEAFF.

This clonotype was observed at least ten times. The junction does not match germline at one end; this may be a read error. The chain carries TRBV10-2 and TRBJ2-1; 9 bases fit TRBD1. Germline CDR1 is WSHSY and CDR2 is SAAADI. The CDR3 runs to 14 residues. The CDR3 region is CASGDRGRAGEQFF. DNA of the CDR3: TGCGCCAGCGGTGACAGGGGGAGGGCTGGTGAGCAGTTCTTC.

This clonotype showed up many times. The chain is built from TRBV6-1 and TRBJ2-5; no clear D. CDR3 length: 12 residues. The V gene lost 3 bases and the J gene lost 4 bases, with 6 bases spanning the gap. The germline V gene encodes CDR1 MNHNS and CDR2 SASEGT. CDR3 in amino acids: CASSDFRETQYF. The CDR3 DNA reads as TGTGCCAGCAGTGACTTTCGAGAGACCCAGTACTTC.

This clonotype was recorded many times. The chain has TRBV20-1 and TRBJ2-3; maybe TRBD2 (6 bases). V was cut by 0 bases and J by 5 bases, with 6 bases left in between. The V gene's germline CDR1 is DFQATT and CDR2 SNEGSKA (reference sequence). This CDR3 spans 12 amino acids. In nucleotides, the CDR3 is TGCAGTGCTAGAGAAGCGGGAGATACGCAGTATTTT. This sequence encodes CSAREAGDTQYF.

This clonotype occurred a few times. The chain uses TRBV3-1 and TRBJ1-3; weak D call: TRBD1 (5 bases). V lost 1 base, J lost 4 bases, and 8 bases lay in between. Germline CDR1 LGHDT, CDR2 YNNKEL (reference sequence). CDR3 size: 14 residues. CDR3 residues: CASSQGDLGNTIYF. The CDR3 region has the DNA TGTGCCAGCAGCCAAGGGGACCTAGGAAACACCATATATTTT.

This clonotype was observed at least ten times. The genes are TRBV3-1 and TRBJ2-3; D might be TRBD1 (6 bases). The germline V and J ends were trimmed by 3 bases and 7 bases, with 8 bases remaining between them. CDR1 LGHDT and CDR2 YNNKEL come from the germline V gene (reference sequence). The CDR3 totals 12 residues. The CDR3 DNA reads TGTGCCAGCAGCCATACAGGGAATACGCAGTATTTT. This translates into CASSHTGNTQYF.

The rearrangement links TRBV6-4 to TRBJ2-2, with D perhaps TRBD1 (5 bases). This CDR3 spans 14 amino acids. V lost 10 bases and J lost 5, with 17 bases in between. Germline V gene data show CDR1 as MRHNA and CDR2 as SNTAGT. The CDR3 DNA sequence: TGTGCCAACCACGGACAAAGGTGGACCGGGGAGCTGTTTTTT. Translated: CANHGQRWTGELFF.

The chain links TRBV28 to TRBJ2-7; a possible D gene is TRBD1 (6 bases). Germline V lookup: CDR1 MDHEN, CDR2 SYDVKM. Trimming left V 5 bases short and J 2 bases short, with 16 bases between. The CDR3 runs 15 residues. CDR3 residues: CASSPRGRGAYEQYF. The CDR3 bases are TGTGCCAGCAGTCCCCGAGGCAGGGGAGCCTACGAGCAGTACTTC.

There are many counts of this clonotype. The rearrangement joins TRBV9 to TRBJ1-2; D might be TRBD1 (6 bases). Germline CDR1 and CDR2: SGDLS and YYNGEE. The CDR3 totals 14 residues. V was cut by 3 bases and J by 4 bases, with 13 bases left in between. The CDR3 loop reads CASSARDTSYGYTF. As DNA, the CDR3 is TGTGCCAGCAGCGCCCGGGACACCAGCTATGGCTACACCTTC.

This clonotype was seen at least ten times. The gene calls are TRBV10-3 and TRBJ2-7; TRBD2 matches 8 bases. The CDR3 has 16 amino acids. V trimming: 4 bases; J trimming: 0 bases; junction bases outside the gene matches: 8. CDR1 is ENHRY and CDR2 is SYGVKD in the germline V gene. The CDR3 reads CAISGVRRGGSYEQYF. The CDR3 bases are TGTGCCATCAGTGGGGTTCGACGGGGGGGCTCCTACGAGCAGTACTTC.

This clonotype came up many times. The chain joins TRBV6-1 to TRBJ2-7; 9 bases fit TRBD2. The germline V gene encodes CDR1 MNHNS and CDR2 SASEGT. The trim removed 2 bases at V and 4 bases at J, leaving 9 bases unmatched. There are 16 residues in the CDR3. The CDR3 region has the DNA TGTGCCAGCAGTGAATGGGGCAGCGGGGGGCGATACGAGCAGTACTTC. Protein sequence: CASSEWGSGGRYEQYF.

This clonotype was counted ten times or more. This chain joins TRBV11-2 and TRBJ2-2; 7 bases align to TRBD2. The CDR3 length is 17 residues. Per germline, CDR1 SGHAT and CDR2 FQNNGV. V lost 1 base, J lost 2 bases, and 7 bases stayed unmatched. Here the CDR3 reads CASSLARTSANTGELFF. CDR3 coding DNA: TGTGCCAGCAGCTTAGCCCGAACTAGCGCCAACACCGGGGAGCTGTTTTTT.

This clonotype appeared many times. The J gene is TRBJ2-3, the V gene TRBV2; D is perhaps TRBD1 (5 bases). Germline-derived CDR1 and CDR2 are SNHLY and FYNNEI. Trimming left V 7 bases short and J 5 bases short, with 10 bases between. The length of the CDR3 is 12 residues. In nucleotides, the CDR3 is TGTGCCAGCAAGGGGATGAGAGATACGCAGTATTTT. Its translation is CASKGMRDTQYF. The variable domain in full, with the rest retrieved from reference TRBV2 and TRBJ2-3, is EPEVTQTPSHQVTQMGQEVILRCVPISNHLYFYWYRQILGQKVEFLVSFYNNEISEKSEIFDDQFSVERPDGSNFTLKIRSTKLEDSAMYFCASKGMRDTQYFGPGTRLTVL.

This clonotype was counted many times. The CDR3 bases are TGCAGTGCTAGAGACCCAGGAGCTTTCTTT. Translation: CSARDPGAFF. V and J are TRBV20-1 and TRBJ1-1; unclear D gene. Trimming shortened V by 0 bases and J by 10 bases, and 6 bases separated the two germline ends. Germline V gives CDR1 DFQATT, CDR2 SNEGSKA (reference sequence). CDR3 size: 10 residues.